The next 21 T cell receptor beta chains were all read from a single sample in a study of cytomegalovirus exposure and HLA in healthy donors. In the PCR, 60 Vbeta and 13 Jbeta primers were used. Repertoires were generated with immunoSEQ multiplex PCR, while TCRdb's copy carries only in-frame clones and drops some. The sample lists 150,000 to 200,000 clones, roughly 85% seen once, with 2% to 2.5% in the top ten. The sample taken for sequencing was PBMCs. Receptor source: a woman between 50 and 59 years old in good health and CMV-seronegative.

CDR3 sequence reads: CASALHNEQFF. The CDR3 region has the DNA TGTGCCAGCGCGCTACACAATGAGCAGTTCTTC. V is TRBV13 and J is TRBJ2-1; D remains ambiguous. The CDR3 spans 11 residues. Germline V gene sequence: CDR1 PRHDT, CDR2 FYEKMQ (reference sequence). Trimming took 8 bases from V and 5 from J, leaving 7 bases between them.

The CDR3 spells CASSLGVGSGRPREEQYF. CDR3 bases: TGTGCCAGCAGCTTAGGGGTAGGTAGCGGGAGGCCCCGCGAGGAGCAGTACTTC. The chain recombines TRBV11-2 with TRBJ2-5, with 10 bases lining up with TRBD2. Per germline, CDR1 SGHAT and CDR2 FQNNGV. V trimming: 1 base; J trimming: 11 bases; junction bases outside the gene matches: 19. The CDR3 totals 18 residues. Based on the CDR3 plus reference TRBV11-2 and TRBJ2-5, the full variable domain is EAGVAQSPRYKIIEKRQSVAFWCNPISGHATLYWYQQILGQGPKLLIQFQNNGVVDDSQLPKDRFSAERLKGVDSTLKIQPAKLEDSAVYLCASSLGVGSGRPREEQYFGPGTRLLVL.

The V call is TRBV5-5, the J call TRBJ2-1; the match to TRBD2 covers 10 bases. The V and J ends lost 0 bases and 8 bases, in that order; junction bases with no gene match: 8. Germline V gene data show CDR1 as SGHKS and CDR2 as YYEKEE (reference sequence). The CDR3 has 16 residues. The CDR3 loop is CASSLATGTSVDEQFF. The CDR3, as DNA: TGTGCCAGCAGCTTGGCAACCGGGACTAGCGTTGATGAGCAGTTCTTC.

This clone was counted a few times. The gene calls are TRBV11-2 and TRBJ2-7; TRBD2 is a possible D gene (5 bases). Germline V CDR1 and CDR2: SGHAT, FQNNGV. CDR3 length: 15 amino acids. V lost 1 base, J lost 2 bases, and 12 bases lay in between. CDR3 sequence (DNA): TGTGCCAGCAGCTTAGGACCCGGGAAGGCCTACGAGCAGTACTTC. It is translated as CASSLGPGKAYEQYF.

This chain links TRBV7-2 with TRBJ1-1; no reliable D call. The germline V gene has CDR1 SGHTA and CDR2 FQGNSA. The V gene lost 3 bases and the J gene lost 0 bases, with 8 bases spanning the gap. This CDR3 region has 14 residues. CDR3 sequence reads: CASSFTDMNTEAFF. For the CDR3, the DNA is TGTGCCAGCAGCTTCACCGACATGAACACTGAAGCTTTCTTT.

V gene TRBV10-3 combines with J gene TRBJ1-2, with D tentatively TRBD1 (5 bases). The CDR3 has 15 residues. CDR1 ENHRY and CDR2 SYGVKD come from the germline V gene. V was cut by 2 bases and J by 1 base, with 11 bases left in between. The CDR3 bases are TGTGCCATCAGTGAGAAAGGGGCGCTTAACTATGGCTACACCTTC. This gives the protein CAISEKGALNYGYTF.

This chain uses TRBV12-5 with TRBJ2-1, with D maybe TRBD1 (7 bases). This CDR3 has 16 amino acids. Per germline, CDR1 LGHNT and CDR2 FRNRAP. Trimming pared 2 bases from V and 0 bases from J, leaving 11 bases between. The CDR3 sequence: CASGLSQGGSYNEQFF. The CDR3 nucleotides read TGTGCTAGTGGTTTGTCCCAGGGGGGCTCCTACAATGAGCAGTTCTTC. The variable domain in full, with the rest retrieved from reference TRBV12-5 and TRBJ2-1, is DARVTQTPRHKVTEMGQEVTMRCQPILGHNTVFWYRQTMMQGLELLAYFRNRAPLDDSGMPKDRFSAEMPDATLATLKIQPSEPRDSAVYFCASGLSQGGSYNEQFFGPGTRLTVL.

The rearrangement links TRBV5-1 to TRBJ1-3; no reliable D call. Trimming removed 4 bases from V and 2 bases from J, with 13 bases in between. Germline-derived CDR1 and CDR2 are SGHRS and YFSETQ. This CDR3 has 15 amino acids. The CDR3 reads CASSVGSGTGNTIYF. Here the CDR3 DNA reads TGCGCCAGCAGCGTGGGGTCAGGAACTGGAAACACCATATATTTT.

This chain connects TRBV27 to TRBJ1-5; no firm D call. From germline, CDR1 is MNHEY and CDR2 SMNVEV (reference sequence). CDR3 length: 13 residues. The ends were cut back, 6 bases at V and 8 bases at J, with 14 bases in the middle. The CDR3 loop reads CASSLSEIEPQHF. DNA of the CDR3: TGTGCCAGCAGCCTTAGCGAGATTGAGCCCCAGCATTTT.

The V gene is TRBV7-9, the J gene TRBJ2-5; maybe TRBD2 (6 bases). V was trimmed by 5 bases and J by 4 bases, leaving 14 bases between them. Germline V gives CDR1 SEHNR, CDR2 FQNEAQ (reference sequence). The CDR3 is made up of 14 amino acids. The CDR3 protein is CASSVGTPPETQYF. DNA of the CDR3: TGTGCCAGCAGCGTAGGGACTCCCCCAGAGACCCAGTACTTC. The full variable domain, in which reference TRBV7-9 and TRBJ2-5 provide the parts outside the CDR3, is DTGVSQNPRHKITKRGQNVTFRCDPISEHNRLYWYRQTLGQGPEFLTYFQNEAQLEKSRLLSDRFSAERPKGSFSTLEIQRTEQGDSAMYLCASSVGTPPETQYFGPGTRLLVL.

V gene TRBV9 combines with J gene TRBJ2-1, with 9 bases fitting TRBD2. Germline loops: CDR1 SGDLS, CDR2 YYNGEE. The ends lost 2 bases at V and 0 bases at J; junction bases unmatched: 3. CDR3 size: 16 residues. The CDR3 loop reads CASSVHSGSSYNEQFF. The CDR3 nucleotides read TGTGCCAGCAGCGTCCATAGCGGGAGCTCCTACAATGAGCAGTTCTTC.

This chain connects TRBV27 to TRBJ1-5; D unclear. Germline-derived CDR1 and CDR2 are MNHEY and SMNVEV (reference sequence). V shed 3 bases and J shed 6 bases, with 6 bases lying between them. The CDR3 extends over 12 amino acids. The chain's CDR3 is CASSFAGQPQHF. DNA for the CDR3: TGTGCCAGCAGTTTTGCGGGTCAGCCCCAGCATTTT.

The chain joins TRBV30 to TRBJ2-1, with TRBD2 as a possible D gene (6 bases). Deletions cut 0 bases from V and 12 bases from J, with 18 bases between. Germline values: CDR1 GTSNPN, CDR2 SVGIG (reference sequence). The CDR3 extends over 14 amino acids. This CDR3 reads CAWSVLYSTSRQFF. The CDR3 DNA follows: TGTGCCTGGAGTGTACTATATTCCACTAGCAGGCAGTTCTTC.

The chain is built from TRBV19 and TRBJ2-1; 7 bases fit TRBD2. The junction had 8 bases not matched to a gene; V was cut back by 4 bases and J by 8 bases. Germline-derived CDR1 and CDR2 are LNHDA and SQIVND (reference sequence). This CDR3 is built from 14 residues. The CDR3, as DNA: TGTGCCAGTAGTACTGGCGGGAGTCTAGATGAGCAGTTCTTC. This gives the protein CASSTGGSLDEQFF. Complete variable domain (other parts from reference TRBV19 and TRBJ2-1): DGGITQSPKYLFRKEGQNVTLSCEQNLNHDAMYWYRQDPGQGLRLIYYSQIVNDFQKGDIAEGYSVSREKKESFPLTVTSAQKNPTAFYLCASSTGGSLDEQFFGPGTRLTVL.

The rearrangement uses TRBV29-1 and TRBJ1-2; D call uncertain. Germline V gene lookup returns CDR1 SQVTM and CDR2 ANQGSEA. Between the trimmed V and J ends, which lost 0 bases and 6 bases, there was a span of 11 bases. CDR3 size: 13 residues. CDR3 bases: TGCAGCGTTGAAGAGGAGCCACCGGATGGCTACACCTTC. Protein product: CSVEEEPPDGYTF.

V usage is TRBV18 and J usage is TRBJ2-2; TRBD1 matches 9 bases. The CDR3 is 17 residues long. Germline V gene lookup returns CDR1 KGHSH and CDR2 LQKENI. V lost 3 bases and J lost 5; bases outside the gene matches: 10. In DNA, the CDR3 is TGTGCCAGCTCACCGGACAGGGGAGGTGGAGGAACCGGGGAGCTGTTTTTT. This sequence encodes CASSPDRGGGGTGELFF.

This chain links TRBV6-6 with TRBJ1-1; TRBD1 aligns across 8 bases. Trimming at V came to 5 bases and at J to 1 base, leaving 6 bases not matched to a gene. Looked up from germline, CDR1 is MNHNY and CDR2 is SVGAGI (reference sequence). The CDR3 loop spans 15 amino acids. The CDR3 DNA reads as TGTGCCAGCAGTCGCTCCAGGGGGCGGAACACTGAAGCTTTCTTT. This codes for CASSRSRGRNTEAFF.

V is TRBV6-5 and J is TRBJ1-2; no clear D gene. CDR1 is MNHEY and CDR2 is SVGAGI in the germline V gene. The CDR3 totals 15 residues. Trimming stripped 8 bases from V and 5 bases from J, with 21 bases between. This chain's CDR3 is CASALGPPGGYGYTF. CDR3 coding DNA: TGTGCCAGCGCCCTCGGACCGCCAGGCGGGTATGGCTACACCTTC.

The gene calls are TRBV5-5 and TRBJ1-1; 9 nucleotides align to TRBD1. Germline CDR1 is SGHKS and CDR2 is YYEKEE (reference sequence). This CDR3 has 14 amino acids. The J segment lost 4 bases and the V segment lost 5 bases, leaving 6 bases of the junction unmatched. This CDR3 reads CASSFDRGVTEAFF. Here the CDR3 DNA reads TGTGCCAGCAGTTTCGACAGGGGGGTCACTGAAGCTTTCTTT. Based on the CDR3 plus reference TRBV5-5 and TRBJ1-1, the full variable domain is DAGVTQSPTHLIKTRGQQVTLRCSPISGHKSVSWYQQVLGQGPQFIFQYYEKEERGRGNFPDRFSARQFPNYSSELNVNALLLGDSALYLCASSFDRGVTEAFFGQGTRLTVV.

The gene calls are TRBV27 and TRBJ2-2; the D is unclear. V lost 5 bases to trimming and J lost 6 bases, with 10 bases between them. CDR3 length: 13 amino acids. Germline CDR1 MNHEY, CDR2 SMNVEV (reference sequence). The CDR3 spells CASSQALAGELFF. CDR3 in DNA: TGTGCCAGCAGTCAAGCCCTAGCCGGGGAGCTGTTTTTT.

The chain carries TRBV30 and TRBJ2-1, with TRBD1 as a possible D gene (6 bases). Trimming removed 3 bases from V and 4 bases from J, with 13 bases in between. This CDR3 has 14 amino acids. The germline CDR1 and CDR2 sequences are GTSNPN and SVGIG (reference sequence). In DNA form, the CDR3 reads TGTGCCTGGAGCAGGGACACACGATACAATGAGCAGTTCTTC. It is translated as CAWSRDTRYNEQFF.